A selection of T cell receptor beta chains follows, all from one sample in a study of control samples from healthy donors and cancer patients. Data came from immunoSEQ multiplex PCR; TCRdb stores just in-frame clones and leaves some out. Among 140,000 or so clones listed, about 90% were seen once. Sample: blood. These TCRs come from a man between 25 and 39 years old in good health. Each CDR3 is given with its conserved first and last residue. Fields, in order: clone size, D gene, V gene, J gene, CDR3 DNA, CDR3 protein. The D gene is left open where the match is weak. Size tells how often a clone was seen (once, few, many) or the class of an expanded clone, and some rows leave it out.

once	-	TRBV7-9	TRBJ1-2	TGTGCCAGCAGCTTAGATATCGGAATCTATGGCTACACCTTC	CASSLDIGIYGYTF
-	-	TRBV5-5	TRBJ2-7	TGTGCCAGCAGCTCGGGGGATGCCTACGAGCAGTACTTC	CASSSGDAYEQYF
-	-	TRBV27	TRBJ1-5	TGTGCCAGCAGTTTCCTTGGGGATCAGCCCCAGCATTTT	CASSFLGDQPQHF
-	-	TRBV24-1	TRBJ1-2	TGTGCCACCAGTGATTCCCAGTATGGCTACACCTTC	CATSDSQYGYTF
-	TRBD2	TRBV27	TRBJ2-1	TGTGCCAGCAGTTCGTCACCCGGGACTAGCGTCCGTGCCAATGAGCAGTTCTTC	CASSSSPGTSVRANEQFF
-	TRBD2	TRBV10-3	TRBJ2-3	TGTGCCACCGCTCCCCGGACTAGCGGGGGCACAGATACGCAGTATTTT	CATAPRTSGGTDTQYF
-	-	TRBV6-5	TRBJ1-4	TGTGCCAGCAGTCCCTCAGGGGAGGGGGGAAAACTGTTTTTT	CASSPSGEGGKLFF
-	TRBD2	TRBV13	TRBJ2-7	TGTGCCAGCAGCTATTCTCGCCGAACTAGCGGGGGATCCTACGAGCAGTACTTC	CASSYSRRTSGGSYEQYF
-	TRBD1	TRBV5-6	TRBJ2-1	TGTGCCAGCAGCTCCCCGATAAGACAGGGATTTTTCAATGAGCAGTTCTTC	CASSSPIRQGFFNEQFF
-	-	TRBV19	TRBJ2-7	TGTGCCAGTAGCCTAGCCGCCTCCTACGAGCAGTACTTC	CASSLAASYEQYF
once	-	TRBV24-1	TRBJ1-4	TGTGCCACCAGTGATCCCACGGGTCCAGGAAGGGAAAAACTGTTTTTT	CATSDPTGPGREKLFF
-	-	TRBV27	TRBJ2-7	TGTGCCAGCAGTTTTCGAGGGCCGGGTGAGCAGTACTTC	CASSFRGPGEQYF
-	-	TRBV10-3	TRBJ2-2	TGTGCCATCAGTGGACCCGGGACGGAGAACACCGGGGAGCTGTTTTTT	CAISGPGTENTGELFF
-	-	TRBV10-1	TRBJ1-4	TGCGCCAACCTGGTCGCCCTGTTGACGAGAGGTGAAAAACTGTTTTTT	CANLVALLTRGEKLFF
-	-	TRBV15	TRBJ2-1	TGTGCTTCCTCTTGGGTTGGGAATGAGCAGTTCTTC	CASSWVGNEQFF
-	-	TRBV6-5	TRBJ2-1	TGTGCCACCTTAGGGGGGTCCTACAATGAGCAGTTCTTC	CATLGGSYNEQFF
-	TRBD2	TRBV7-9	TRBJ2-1	TGTGCCAGCAGCCCTCGTCTAGCGGGGGGTTTAGTTGAGCAGTTCTTC	CASSPRLAGGLVEQFF
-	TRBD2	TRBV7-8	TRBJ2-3	TGTGCCAGCAGCTTGGTTTCGGCGGGGGGTGGAACAGATACGCAGTATTTT	CASSLVSAGGGTDTQYF
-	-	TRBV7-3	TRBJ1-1	TGTGCCAGCAGCTCCGGTATGAACACTGAAGCTTTCTTT	CASSSGMNTEAFF
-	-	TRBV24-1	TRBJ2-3	TGTGCCACCAGTGTCGATATGGGCACAGATACGCAGTATTTT	CATSVDMGTDTQYF
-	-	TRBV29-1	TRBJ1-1	TGCAGCGTTTGGCGGGGGCGGCTGAACACTGAAGCTTTCTTT	CSVWRGRLNTEAFF
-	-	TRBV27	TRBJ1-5	TGTGCCAGCAGGTTACAGGGTTCTCAGCCCCAGCATTTT	CASRLQGSQPQHF
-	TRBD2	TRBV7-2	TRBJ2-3	TGTGCCAGCAGCACGCGGACCCTACTAGCGGGAGGAAATACGCAGTATTTT	CASSTRTLLAGGNTQYF
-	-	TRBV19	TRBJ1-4	TGTGCCAGTAGTTTGAGGGTAGGGGAAAAACTGTTTTTT	CASSLRVGEKLFF
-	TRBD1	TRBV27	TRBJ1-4	TGTGCCAGCAGTGTTACAGGGGGCAGGTGGGATGAAAAACTGTTTTTT	CASSVTGGRWDEKLFF
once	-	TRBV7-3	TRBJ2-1	TGTGCCAGCAGCTTAAGCGGCCGGGACGAGCAGTTCTTC	CASSLSGRDEQFF
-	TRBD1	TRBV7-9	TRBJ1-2	TGTGCCAGCAGCTACCAGGGACAGTCCTATGGCTACACCTTC	CASSYQGQSYGYTF
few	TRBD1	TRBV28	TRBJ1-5	TGTGCCAGCAGTCTCACAGGGGGCGCGGGTAGCAATCAGCCCCAGCATTTT	CASSLTGGAGSNQPQHF
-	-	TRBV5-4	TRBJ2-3	TGTGCCAGCAGCTTGTCGACCCAAAGGGGGACCACAGATACGCAGTATTTT	CASSLSTQRGTTDTQYF
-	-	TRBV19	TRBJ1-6	TGTGCCAGTAGTACTGAGGGTTATTCACCCCTCCACTTT	CASSTEGYSPLHF
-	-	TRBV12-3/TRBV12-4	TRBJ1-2	TGTGCCAGCAAGGGGCAGGGGCTAAGTGGCTACACCTTC	CASKGQGLSGYTF